These 17 T cell receptor beta chains share one sample of origin, sequenced in a study of cytomegalovirus exposure and HLA in healthy donors. The PCR was carried out with 60 Vbeta primers and 13 Jbeta primers. Assay used: immunoSEQ multiplex PCR; TCRdb lists only in-frame clones, some missing. The table has under 200,000 clones, about 75% seen once. Sequencing used PBMCs. The origin of the receptors is a man aged 45-65 years in good health and CMV-seropositive.

This chain links TRBV7-9 with TRBJ1-2; no definite D call. Trimming took off 5 bases at V and 5 bases at J, with 21 bases between the two ends. The CDR3 extends over 16 amino acids. Germline V lookup: CDR1 SEHNR, CDR2 FQNEAQ (reference sequence). DNA of the CDR3: TGTGCCAGCAGCCCGGCGGCCATGACCTCTTTATATGGCTACACCTTC. Translating gives CASSPAAMTSLYGYTF.

The chain links TRBV9 to TRBJ1-4, with TRBD1 matching over 10 bases. CDR3 length: 15 residues. The germline CDR1 and CDR2 sequences are SGDLS and YYNGEE. V shed 0 bases, J shed 6 bases, and the junction held 2 bases outside the gene matches. Written as DNA, the CDR3 is TGTGCCAGCAGCGTAGGGGGGACAGGGGATGAAAAACTGTTTTTT. Translating it yields CASSVGGTGDEKLFF.

The chain combines TRBV6-1 with TRBJ2-7; 11 bases agree with TRBD1. V lost 6 bases, J lost 6 bases, and 10 bases stayed unmatched. CDR3 length: 15 residues. The germline V gene has CDR1 MNHNS and CDR2 SASEGT. The CDR3 bases are TGTGCCAGCAGGGGGAGAGGACAGGGGGCGGGCGAGCAGTACGTC. This codes for CASRGRGQGAGEQYV.

The rearrangement joins TRBV2 to TRBJ2-7, with D possibly being TRBD2 (5 bases). The CDR3 extends over 16 amino acids. V shed 4 bases and J shed 0 bases, with 16 bases lying between them. Germline lookup yields CDR1 SNHLY and CDR2 FYNNEI. The CDR3 here is CASSVSRLGSSYEQYV. DNA of the CDR3: TGTGCCAGCAGTGTCTCCCGACTGGGGAGCTCCTACGAGCAGTACGTC.

The V gene is TRBV18, the J gene TRBJ2-5, with D maybe TRBD1 (6 bases). In germline, CDR1 is KGHSH, CDR2 LQKENI. V shed 1 base and J shed 5 bases, with 14 bases lying between them. This CDR3 has 15 residues. The CDR3 loop reads CASSPRQGSSETQYF. The CDR3, as DNA: TGTGCCAGCTCACCACGTCAGGGGTCTAGTGAGACCCAGTACTTC. Based on the CDR3 plus reference TRBV18 and TRBJ2-5, the full variable domain is NAGVMQNPRHLVRRRGQEARLRCSPMKGHSHVYWYRQLPEEGLKFMVYLQKENIIDESGMPKERFSAEFPKEGPSILRIQQVVRGDSAAYFCASSPRQGSSETQYFGPGTRLLVL.

The V call is TRBV4-2, the J call TRBJ2-2, with D maybe TRBD1 (6 bases). Germline CDR1 reads LGHNA; CDR2 reads YNFKEQ. The V and J ends lost 1 base and 0 bases respectively, with 15 bases between them. This CDR3 spans 18 amino acids. The DNA for the CDR3 is TGTGCCAGCAGCCAAGCGGTCGGACAGAACGCGAACACCGGGGAGCTGTTTTTT. This encodes CASSQAVGQNANTGELFF.

In the case of this clone: At one end the junction does not follow the germline gene, possibly because of a read error. The CDR3 nucleotides are TGTGTCAGCAGCCGAGACAAAGGCTCCTATAATTCACCCCTCCACTTT. It translates to CVSSRDKGSYNSPLHF. This sequence joins TRBV5-6 and TRBJ1-6; D is uncertain. This CDR3 has 16 amino acids. From germline, CDR1 is SGHDT and CDR2 YYEEEE.

This clone was counted a single time. The genes are TRBV5-1 and TRBJ2-3; D might be TRBD2 (6 bases). Trimming pared 5 bases from V and 0 bases from J, leaving 16 bases between. There are 16 residues in the CDR3. The germline CDR1 and CDR2 sequences are SGHRS and YFSETQ. The CDR3 sequence: CASRGPTSPSTDTQYF. In DNA form, the CDR3 reads TGCGCCAGCAGGGGTCCGACTAGTCCTAGCACAGATACGCAGTATTTT.

This clone was seen more than once but under ten times. V gene TRBV2 combines with J gene TRBJ2-6; 9 positions match TRBD1. Per germline, CDR1 SNHLY and CDR2 FYNNEI. After removal of 10 bases from V and 4 bases from J, the junction contained 8 bases not matched to a gene. The CDR3 consists of 15 residues. This CDR3 is CATAGTGTGANVLTF. The CDR3 DNA is TGTGCCACAGCCGGGACAGGGACCGGGGCCAACGTCCTGACTTTC.

The chain combines TRBV5-1 with TRBJ2-5, with 11 bases that match TRBD2. Looked up from germline, CDR1 is SGHRS and CDR2 is YFSETQ. This CDR3 comprises 17 residues. The V and J ends lost 5 bases and 5 bases, in that order; junction bases with no gene match: 14. For the CDR3, the DNA is TGCGCCAGCAGACCGCTCCTTAGCGGGGGGGCCGGGGAGACCCAGTACTTC. Its protein product is CASRPLLSGGAGETQYF.

This rearrangement joins TRBV19 to TRBJ2-2, with 12 bases matching TRBD2. Germline V CDR1 and CDR2: LNHDA, SQIVND (reference sequence). Trimming removed 1 base from V and 1 base from J; junction bases left unmatched: 4. This CDR3 has 18 amino acids. This CDR3 is CASSIGPGLAGNTGELFF. CDR3 bases: TGTGCCAGTAGTATAGGTCCGGGACTAGCGGGGAACACCGGGGAGCTGTTTTTT.

The CDR3 region has the DNA TGTGCCAGCAGTGAAGCTTGGCGGCAGTACGAGCAGTACGTC. As protein: CASSEAWRQYEQYV. This chain uses TRBV6-1 with TRBJ2-7; D unresolved. This CDR3 is built from 14 residues. Germline V lookup: CDR1 MNHNS, CDR2 SASEGT. Trimming cost V 0 bases and J 4 bases, with 10 bases left between them.

The J gene is TRBJ2-1, the V gene TRBV15, with 8 bases that match TRBD2. This CDR3 comprises 16 residues. CDR1 is LNHNV and CDR2 is YYDKDF in the germline V gene (reference sequence). The V segment lost 4 bases and the J segment 0 bases; nucleotides outside the gene matches: 5. CDR3: CATSTRAGASYNEQFF. The CDR3 nucleotides are TGTGCCACCAGCACCAGAGCGGGGGCCTCCTACAATGAGCAGTTCTTC.

The chain carries TRBV5-1 and TRBJ1-2; the D gene is possibly TRBD1 (6 bases). CDR3 length: 16 amino acids. The germline V gene has CDR1 SGHRS and CDR2 YFSETQ. V lost 0 bases and J lost 4, with 16 bases in between. Written as DNA, the CDR3 is TGCGCCAGCAGCTTGGAACAGGGTGGGGCGGGCTATGGCTACACCTTC. It is translated as CASSLEQGGAGYGYTF.

This clone was recorded a few times. The chain joins TRBV5-1 to TRBJ2-7; 7 bases map to TRBD1. CDR1 and CDR2 from the germline V gene are SGHRS and YFSETQ. V was pared by 4 bases and J by 0 bases, with 10 bases of the junction left unmatched. This CDR3 is built from 16 residues. This chain's CDR3 is CASSPRTGTSSYEQYF. CDR3 nucleotides: TGCGCCAGCAGCCCCCGGACAGGAACGAGCTCCTACGAGCAGTACTTC.

V and J are TRBV2 and TRBJ1-5; no firm D call. Germline CDR1 reads SNHLY; CDR2 reads FYNNEI. CDR3 length equals 15 residues. V lost 1 base to trimming and J lost 3 bases, with 10 bases between them. For the CDR3, the DNA is TGTGCCAGCAGTGAAGAAGCGGGGTTCAATCAGCCCCAGCATTTT. It yields the protein CASSEEAGFNQPQHF.

J is TRBJ2-5 and V is TRBV5-8; 13 bases line up with TRBD2. V gave up 3 bases and J gave up 5 bases; unmatched junction bases: 13. Germline V gives CDR1 SGHTS, CDR2 YDEGEE. This CDR3 is built from 18 residues. This CDR3 reads CASSWGPGTSGVGETQYF. CDR3 DNA: TGTGCCAGCAGCTGGGGTCCCGGGACTAGCGGGGTTGGGGAGACCCAGTACTTC. The variable domain in full, completed from reference TRBV5-8 and TRBJ2-5, reads EAGVTQSPTHLIKTRGQQATLRCSPISGHTSVYWYQQALGLGLQFLLWYDEGEERNRGNFPPRFSGRQFPNYSSELNVNALELEDSALYLCASSWGPGTSGVGETQYFGPGTRLLVL.